This entry lists 2 T cell receptor beta chains sequenced from one sample in a study of T cell responses to AZD1222 COVID-19 vaccine. Assay used: immunoSEQ multiplex PCR; TCRdb lists only in-frame clones, some missing. Of over 85,000 clones in the sample, about 95% are singletons; the top ten hold about 3%. The sequences come from peripheral blood, collected 28 days after the second AZD1222 dose. The receptor set was obtained from an adult who received the AZD1222 COVID-19 vaccine.

This chain uses TRBV6-5 with TRBJ1-6; D might be TRBD1 (6 bases). There are 16 residues in the CDR3. The germline V gene encodes CDR1 MNHEY and CDR2 SVGAGI. The V end was cut by 4 bases, the J end by 10 bases, with 20 bases between. CDR3 residues: CASSFFLTGSPSPLHF. CDR3 coding DNA: TGTGCCAGCAGTTTCTTTCTAACAGGGAGTCCCTCACCCCTCCACTTT.

Points on this clone: The sample contains more than one DNA sequence encoding this CDR3. The rearrangement links TRBV24-1 to TRBJ1-4; D not resolved. CDR1 and CDR2 from the germline V gene are KGHDR and SFDVKD. The ends were cut back, 4 bases at V and 8 bases at J, with 10 bases in the middle. The CDR3 is made up of 13 amino acids. The CDR3 loop is CATSDSGGEKLFF. For the CDR3, the DNA is TGTGCCACCAGTGACAGTGGCGGGGAAAAACTGTTTTTT.